This TCR beta chain was recovered during a study of blood T cell repertoires in COVID-19. Study details: The study counted Cohort 3 donors as recovered given two negative PCRs, clearance, or symptom resolution. Sample material is recorded as cDNA or gDNA derived from T cells, B-cell-depleted T cells, or PBMCs.

Original data processing: Amplified reference gene primers provided the basis for estimating nucleated cell counts. Libraries were prepared by immunoSEQ multiplex PCR; TCRdb keeps only in-frame clonotypes and omits some of them. That table furnishes V, J and clone size, whereas the DNA furnished D and trimming. The data contain 200,000 to 250,000 clones, 70% to 90% of them singletons. CDR3 length: 16 amino acids. Germline V lookup: CDR1 LNHDA, CDR2 SQIVND (reference sequence). V shed 4 bases and J 4 bases; nucleotides not matched to a gene: 8. Participant age was about 18 to 89 years, and participants resided in approximately 24 US areas.

The specimen was PBMCs or T cells enriched from blood (not recorded which). The sequence derives from a woman in her fifties or sixties in a cohort exposed to, infected with or recovered from COVID-19 (not recorded which). The chain carries TRBV19 and TRBJ2-2, with 8 bases fitting TRBD1. The CDR3 coding sequence is TGTGCCAGTAGTAAAGGGCAGGGGGCTGGCACCGGGGAGCTGTTTTTT. It encodes CASSKGQGAGTGELFF.